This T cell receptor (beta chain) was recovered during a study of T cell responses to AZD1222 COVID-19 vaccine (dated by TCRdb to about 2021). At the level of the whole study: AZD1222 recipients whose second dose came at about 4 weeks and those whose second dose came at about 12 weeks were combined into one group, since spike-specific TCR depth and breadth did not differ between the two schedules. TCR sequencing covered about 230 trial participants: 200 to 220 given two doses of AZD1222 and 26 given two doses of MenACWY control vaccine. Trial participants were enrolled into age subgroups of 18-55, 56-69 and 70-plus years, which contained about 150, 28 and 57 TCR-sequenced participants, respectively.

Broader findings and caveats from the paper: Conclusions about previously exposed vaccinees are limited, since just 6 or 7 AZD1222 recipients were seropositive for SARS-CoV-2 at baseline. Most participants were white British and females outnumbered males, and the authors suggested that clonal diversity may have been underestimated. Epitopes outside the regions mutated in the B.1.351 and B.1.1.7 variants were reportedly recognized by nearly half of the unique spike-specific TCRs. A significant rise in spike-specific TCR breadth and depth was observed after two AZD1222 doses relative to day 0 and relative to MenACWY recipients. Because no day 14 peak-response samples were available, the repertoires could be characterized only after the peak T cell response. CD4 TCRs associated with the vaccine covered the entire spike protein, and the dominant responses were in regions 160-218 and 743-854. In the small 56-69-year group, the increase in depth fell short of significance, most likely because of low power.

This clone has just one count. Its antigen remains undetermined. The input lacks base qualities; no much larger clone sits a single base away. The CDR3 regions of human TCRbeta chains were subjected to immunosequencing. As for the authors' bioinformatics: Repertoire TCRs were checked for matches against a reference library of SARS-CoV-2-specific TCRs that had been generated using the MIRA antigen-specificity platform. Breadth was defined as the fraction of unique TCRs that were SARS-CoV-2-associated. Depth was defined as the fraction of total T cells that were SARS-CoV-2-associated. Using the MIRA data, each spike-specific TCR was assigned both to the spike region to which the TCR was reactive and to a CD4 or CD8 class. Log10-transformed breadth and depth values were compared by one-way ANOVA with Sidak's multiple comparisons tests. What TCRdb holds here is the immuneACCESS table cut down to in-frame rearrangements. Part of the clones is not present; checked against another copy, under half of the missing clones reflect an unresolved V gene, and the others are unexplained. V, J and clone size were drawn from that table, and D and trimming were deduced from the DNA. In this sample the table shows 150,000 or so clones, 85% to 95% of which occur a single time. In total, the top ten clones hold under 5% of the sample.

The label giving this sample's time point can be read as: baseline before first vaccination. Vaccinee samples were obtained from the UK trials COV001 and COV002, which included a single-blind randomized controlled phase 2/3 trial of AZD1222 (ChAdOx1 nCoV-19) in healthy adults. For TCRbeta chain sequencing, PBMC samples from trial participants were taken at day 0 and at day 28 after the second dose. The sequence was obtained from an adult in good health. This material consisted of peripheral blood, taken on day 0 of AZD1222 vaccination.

The sequenced DNA is TGTGCCAGCAGTCGGACCAGTAATGAGCAGTTCTTC. Translated, it gives CASSRTSNEQFF. Recombination connected TRBV6-6 to TRBJ2-1, with the D segment identity uncertain. CDR1 and CDR2 (MNHNY, SVGAGI) derive from the germline V gene (reference sequence). V and J lose 5 bases and 7 bases, and a span of 9 bases separates them. Reading from cysteine to phenylalanine, the CDR3 counts 12 amino acids. The entry retains the CDR3 DNA only, 36 bases that are in frame from base 1.